What follows are 14 T cell receptor beta chains derived from one specimen sequenced in a study of T cell responses to AZD1222 COVID-19 vaccine. The method was immunoSEQ multiplex PCR; TCRdb's version includes in-frame clones alone and lacks a portion of them. The sample lists about 84,000 clones, approximately 83% occurring once. The material was peripheral blood, obtained 28 days after the second AZD1222 dose. The receptors come from an adult who received the AZD1222 COVID-19 vaccine.

This clone was picked up a small number of times. This chain uses TRBV25-1 with TRBJ2-7; 10 bases are shared with TRBD1. Germline CDR1 reads MGHDK; CDR2 reads SYGVNS. The V gene end was trimmed by 6 bases and the J gene end by 5 bases; junction bases not matched to a gene: 10. The CDR3 has 15 amino acids. The CDR3 reads CASSPPGQGKNEQYF. As DNA, the CDR3 is TGTGCCAGCAGCCCCCCGGGACAGGGGAAGAACGAGCAGTACTTC.

The J gene is TRBJ2-2, the V gene TRBV18; tentatively, D is TRBD1 or TRBD2 (5 bases each). The germline CDR1 and CDR2 sequences are KGHSH and LQKENI. The CDR3 consists of 14 residues. Trimming took 1 base from V and 2 from J, leaving 5 bases between them. The CDR3 protein is CASSPRDNTGELFF. The CDR3 DNA sequence: TGTGCCAGCTCACCACGGGACAACACCGGGGAGCTGTTTTTT.

V gene TRBV3-1 (or the pseudogene TRBV3-2) combines with J gene TRBJ2-7, with D perhaps TRBD2 (6 bases). CDR1 LGHDT and CDR2 YNNKEL come from the germline V gene (reference sequence). The CDR3 length is 14 residues. Trimming stripped 4 bases from V and 4 bases from J, with 14 bases between. The CDR3 DNA is TGTGCCAGCAGCCTCGGGAGCGGACCTTACGAGCAGTACTTC. This gives the protein CASSLGSGPYEQYF.

The rearrangement uses TRBV29-1 and TRBJ2-3; 11 bases align to TRBD1. The CDR3 spans 15 residues. Trimming at V came to 1 base and at J to 3 bases, leaving 3 bases not matched to a gene. Germline-derived CDR1 and CDR2 are SQVTM and ANQGSEA. In DNA, the CDR3 is TGCAGCGTTGAAGCCCGGGACAGGGGGACAGATACGCAGTATTTT. It codes for CSVEARDRGTDTQYF.

On this clone itself: This same CDR3 is encoded by further DNA sequences in the sample. This sequence joins TRBV12-3 or TRBV12-4 and TRBJ1-1, with D tentatively TRBD1 (5 bases). The CDR3 is made up of 13 amino acids. Trimming shortened V by 6 bases and J by 2 bases, and 10 bases separated the two germline ends. The CDR3 coding sequence is TGTGCCAGCAGCTATGGACAAAACACTGAAGCTTTCTTT. This codes for CASSYGQNTEAFF.

The chain joins TRBV5-1 to TRBJ2-7; TRBD1 aligns across 7 bases. There are 15 residues in the CDR3. Germline-derived CDR1 and CDR2 are SGHRS and YFSETQ. The V gene end was trimmed by 5 bases and the J gene end by 0 bases; junction bases not matched to a gene: 8. The CDR3 region has the DNA TGCGCCAGCAGGGAAACGACAGGGAACTCCTACGAGCAGTACTTC. It is translated as CASRETTGNSYEQYF.

The chain is built from TRBV3-1 (or the pseudogene TRBV3-2) and TRBJ1-2, with D unresolved. Germline-derived CDR1 and CDR2 are LGHDT and YNNKEL (reference sequence). The CDR3 contains 13 residues. Trimming shortened V by 3 bases and J by 1 base, and 6 bases separated the two germline ends. CDR3 protein: CASSHSVNYGYTF. In DNA form, the CDR3 reads TGTGCCAGCAGCCACAGTGTTAACTATGGCTACACCTTC.

This chain uses TRBV29-1 with TRBJ1-2; 7 bases are a match to TRBD1. From germline, CDR1 is SQVTM and CDR2 ANQGSEA. This CDR3 spans 13 amino acids. This CDR3 reads CSDLGTANYGYTF. As DNA, the CDR3 is TGCAGTGATTTGGGGACAGCCAACTATGGCTACACCTTC.

This chain joins TRBV19 and TRBJ2-3; D gene uncertain. Per the germline V gene, CDR1 is LNHDA and CDR2 is SQIVND (reference sequence). The CDR3 contains 15 residues. V lost 3 bases to trimming and J lost 7 bases, with 17 bases between them. CDR3 sequence: CASSIWYGERNTQYF. The CDR3 DNA follows: TGTGCCAGTAGTATTTGGTATGGGGAAAGAAATACGCAGTATTTT.

The chain is built from TRBV4-1 and TRBJ1-5; maybe TRBD1 (6 bases). This CDR3 is 15 amino acids long. Per the germline V gene, CDR1 is MGHRA and CDR2 is YSYEKL. V lost 0 bases, J lost 2 bases, and 8 bases lay in between. For the CDR3, the DNA is TGCGCCAGCAGCCAAGAGAACAGGGGCAATCAGCCCCAGCATTTT. Protein product: CASSQENRGNQPQHF.

This clone was picked up one time. An end of the junction differs from the germline gene, which may be a read error. V gene TRBV11-3 combines with J gene TRBJ2-6; D possibly corresponds to TRBD2 (6 bases). This CDR3 comprises 17 residues. The germline V gene has CDR1 SGHNT and CDR2 YENEEA. CDR3 loop: CASSLADRRAGGNVLTF. The CDR3 DNA sequence: TGTGCCAGCAGCTTAGCAGACCGGAGGGCTGGGGGCAACGTCCTGACTTTC. Filled out from reference TRBV11-3 and TRBJ2-6, the complete variable domain reads EAGVVQSPRYKIIEKKQPVAFWCNPISGHNTLYWYLQNLGQGPELLIRYENEEAVDDSQLPKDRFSAERLKGVDSTLKIQPAELGDSAVYLCASSLADRRAGGNVLTFGAGSRLTVL.

The chain employs TRBV28 and TRBJ1-2; D unresolved. CDR3 length: 13 amino acids. Trimming stripped 3 bases from V and 2 bases from J, with 7 bases between. From germline, CDR1 is MDHEN and CDR2 SYDVKM. CDR3 sequence reads: CASSFGQNYGYTF. In DNA form, the CDR3 reads TGTGCCAGCAGTTTTGGCCAGAACTATGGCTACACCTTC.

V is TRBV28 and J is TRBJ1-3, with a tentative D call TRBD1 (5 bases). The V and J ends lost 3 bases and 2 bases respectively, with 11 bases between them. Germline loops: CDR1 MDHEN, CDR2 SYDVKM. The CDR3 totals 15 residues. CDR3 in DNA: TGTGCCAGCAGTTTTAAGGGGTTTACTGGAAACACCATATATTTT. Protein product: CASSFKGFTGNTIYF.

This chain connects TRBV29-1 to TRBJ2-1, with 14 bases aligning to TRBD2. The trim removed 6 bases at V and 0 bases at J, leaving 10 bases unmatched. The CDR3 is made up of 18 amino acids. Germline assignment: CDR1 SQVTM and CDR2 ANQGSEA. The CDR3 coding sequence is TGCAGCGTAAAGACCGGGACTAGCGGGAGAGGCTCCTACAATGAGCAGTTCTTC. It codes for CSVKTGTSGRGSYNEQFF.